The 30 T cell receptor beta chains presented below share a single source sample, sequenced in a study of T cell responses to AZD1222 COVID-19 vaccine. The repertoire was sequenced with immunoSEQ multiplex PCR; TCRdb's copy has only in-frame clones and lacks some. The sample has 73,000 or so clones, around 82% seen once. The sequences come from peripheral blood, collected 28 days after the second AZD1222 dose. Every receptor here comes from an adult who received the AZD1222 COVID-19 vaccine.

The gene calls are TRBV30 and TRBJ2-1; no firm D call. The germline V gene encodes CDR1 GTSNPN and CDR2 SVGIG (reference sequence). The CDR3 spans 13 residues. Deletions cut 5 bases from V and 0 bases from J, with 8 bases between. The chain's CDR3 is CAWDRASYNEQFF. The CDR3 region has the DNA TGTGCCTGGGACCGGGCCTCCTACAATGAGCAGTTCTTC.

The rearrangement joins TRBV4-2 to TRBJ2-4, with 10 positions matching TRBD2. Germline V CDR1 and CDR2: LGHNA, YNFKEQ. Trimming at V came to 1 base and at J to 9 bases, leaving 6 bases not matched to a gene. This CDR3 has 15 amino acids. CDR3 residues: CASSQGSGGGAIQYF. The CDR3 nucleotides read TGTGCCAGCAGCCAAGGGAGCGGGGGGGGAGCCATTCAGTACTTC.

This clone was seen a handful of times. This chain links TRBV27 with TRBJ2-7; 8 nucleotides line up with TRBD1. The V segment lost 3 bases and the J segment 7 bases; nucleotides outside the gene matches: 8. Germline assignment: CDR1 MNHEY and CDR2 SMNVEV (reference sequence). This CDR3 has 14 amino acids. CDR3 sequence: CASSFNDRGKEQYF. CDR3 sequence (DNA): TGTGCCAGCAGTTTCAACGACAGGGGTAAGGAGCAGTACTTC.

This sequence joins TRBV28 and TRBJ2-2; D remains unclear. Germline V gene sequence: CDR1 MDHEN, CDR2 SYDVKM. The CDR3 covers 16 residues. Trimming shortened V by 6 bases and J by 2 bases, and 16 bases separated the two germline ends. CDR3 sequence (DNA): TGTGCCAGCAGGCCTGACGTGGGTCTTAACACCGGGGAGCTGTTTTTT. It is translated as CASRPDVGLNTGELFF.

The V gene is TRBV6-2 or TRBV6-3, the J gene TRBJ2-7; D perhaps matches TRBD1 (6 bases). Trimming removed 6 bases from V and 5 bases from J, with 17 bases in between. The germline CDR1 and CDR2 sequences are MNHEY and SVGEGT. This CDR3 comprises 14 residues. The CDR3 protein is CASSEVTGIHEQYF. DNA for the CDR3: TGTGCCAGCAGCGAGGTTACAGGGATCCACGAGCAGTACTTC.

V is TRBV19 and J is TRBJ2-7; D unclear. CDR1 and CDR2 (germline): LNHDA, SQIVND (reference sequence). This CDR3 region has 13 residues. Trimming removed 7 bases at V and 2 bases at J, with 12 bases between. CDR3 protein: CASKKDGTYEQYF. CDR3 nucleotides: TGTGCCAGTAAGAAGGACGGAACCTACGAGCAGTACTTC.

The chain carries TRBV30 and TRBJ2-5; D possibly corresponds to TRBD1 (5 bases). This CDR3 is built from 12 residues. CDR1 GTSNPN and CDR2 SVGIG come from the germline V gene (reference sequence). Trimming pared 4 bases from V and 6 bases from J, leaving 12 bases between. The CDR3 sequence: CAWNLGQKTQYF. In nucleotides, the CDR3 is TGTGCCTGGAATCTGGGGCAAAAGACCCAGTACTTC.

The chain employs TRBV11-2 and TRBJ2-3; TRBD2 agrees at 10 bases. The CDR3 runs 15 residues. Germline V lookup: CDR1 SGHAT, CDR2 FQNNGV. V was clipped by 2 bases and J by 3 bases; unmatched bases: 2. CDR3 sequence reads: CASSLSGGETDTQYF. Written as DNA, the CDR3 is TGTGCCAGCAGCTTAAGCGGGGGGGAAACAGATACGCAGTATTTT.

This rearrangement joins TRBV6-6 to TRBJ2-2; no firm D call. The V end lost 7 bases, the J end lost 11 bases, and 14 bases lay between the germline ends. Germline V gene sequence: CDR1 MNHNY, CDR2 SVGAGI (reference sequence). The CDR3 is 12 residues long. DNA for the CDR3: TGTGCCAGCACCCGGGCTGTGCCTGAGCTGTTTTTT. It yields the protein CASTRAVPELFF.

This clone has more than one count but fewer than ten. V usage is TRBV19 and J usage is TRBJ2-1; D possibly corresponds to TRBD1 (6 bases). Per germline, CDR1 LNHDA and CDR2 SQIVND (reference sequence). The V gene lost 10 bases and the J gene lost 3 bases, with 13 bases spanning the gap. CDR3 size: 13 residues. For the CDR3, the DNA is TGTGCCACTAGGGGGACGGTCTACAATGAGCAGTTCTTC. Protein product: CATRGTVYNEQFF. Full variable domain (outside the CDR3, taken from reference TRBV19 and TRBJ2-1): DGGITQSPKYLFRKEGQNVTLSCEQNLNHDAMYWYRQDPGQGLRLIYYSQIVNDFQKGDIAEGYSVSREKKESFPLTVTSAQKNPTAFYLCATRGTVYNEQFFGPGTRLTVL.

The chain uses TRBV24-1 and TRBJ1-4, with TRBD1 matching 7 bases. This CDR3 region has 14 residues. The V gene end was trimmed by 4 bases and the J gene end by 10 bases; junction bases not matched to a gene: 8. The germline V gene encodes CDR1 KGHDR and CDR2 SFDVKD. Here the CDR3 DNA reads TGTGCCACCAGTGACTTCAGGACAGGAGGAAAACTGTTTTTT. Encoded protein: CATSDFRTGGKLFF.

A remark on this clone: Other DNA sequences in the sample encode the same CDR3. For the CDR3, the DNA is TGTGCCAGCAGCTTAGTCAGCTACGAGCAGTACTTC. It encodes CASSLVSYEQYF. The genes are TRBV7-9 and TRBJ2-7; D remains unclear. V lost 1 base to trimming and J lost 3 bases, with 4 bases between them. Germline CDR1 and CDR2: SEHNR and FQNEAQ (reference sequence). This CDR3 is built from 12 residues.

The genes are TRBV15 and TRBJ2-1; D is ambiguous. The germline V gene encodes CDR1 LNHNV and CDR2 YYDKDF (reference sequence). V was shortened by 3 bases and J by 7 bases, with 7 bases between the two germline ends. The CDR3 extends over 12 amino acids. CDR3 residues: CATSRAENEQFF. The CDR3 DNA reads TGTGCCACCAGCAGGGCTGAGAATGAGCAGTTCTTC.

The rearrangement uses TRBV9 and TRBJ2-1; no reliable D call. This CDR3 is built from 15 residues. Trimming took off 2 bases at V and 3 bases at J, with 12 bases between the two ends. From germline, CDR1 is SGDLS and CDR2 YYNGEE. The CDR3: CASSVAGWGYNEQFF. The CDR3 nucleotides read TGTGCCAGCAGCGTCGCAGGATGGGGCTACAATGAGCAGTTCTTC.

This sequence joins TRBV25-1 and TRBJ1-2; D remains unclear. In germline, CDR1 is MGHDK, CDR2 SYGVNS. There are 13 residues in the CDR3. Trimming pared 1 base from V and 3 bases from J, leaving 6 bases between. The CDR3 bases are TGTGCCAGCAGTGAATCTGGCGACTATGGCTACACCTTC. Residues: CASSESGDYGYTF.

This CDR3 is CASSLGGLAGGKETQYF. CDR3 in DNA: TGTGCCAGCAGCTTAGGCGGTCTAGCGGGGGGAAAAGAGACCCAGTACTTC. The gene calls are TRBV7-6 and TRBJ2-5; 11 nucleotides match TRBD2. CDR1 is SGHVS, CDR2 FNYEAQ, per germline. The V segment lost 1 base and the J segment 3 bases; nucleotides outside the gene matches: 7. CDR3 length: 17 residues.

The chain employs TRBV19 and TRBJ2-1, with 10 bases aligning to TRBD1. The V gene end was trimmed by 10 bases and the J gene end by 7 bases; junction bases not matched to a gene: 13. CDR1 and CDR2 (germline): LNHDA, SQIVND (reference sequence). The CDR3 contains 15 residues. CDR3 sequence: CATQVVGQGLNEQFF. The CDR3 DNA reads TGTGCCACCCAAGTGGTGGGACAGGGGTTAAATGAGCAGTTCTTC.

This chain uses TRBV15 with TRBJ1-1, with D tentatively TRBD1 (6 bases). In germline, CDR1 is LNHNV, CDR2 YYDKDF (reference sequence). The germline V and J ends were trimmed by 1 base and 0 bases, with 12 bases remaining between them. This CDR3 has 16 residues. DNA for the CDR3: TGTGCCACCAGCAGAGGGACAGCAGACATGAACACTGAAGCTTTCTTT. It is translated as CATSRGTADMNTEAFF. The full variable domain, its missing parts supplied by reference TRBV15 and TRBJ1-1, is DAMVIQNPRYQVTQFGKPVTLSCSQTLNHNVMYWYQQKSSQAPKLLFHYYDKDFNNEADTPDNFQSRRPNTSFCFLDIRSPGLGDTAMYLCATSRGTADMNTEAFFGQGTRLTVV.

The chain couples TRBV28 to TRBJ2-1; 11 nucleotides agree with TRBD1. Per germline, CDR1 MDHEN and CDR2 SYDVKM. The V and J ends lost 2 bases and 7 bases, in that order; junction bases with no gene match: 4. CDR3 length: 15 amino acids. The CDR3 sequence: CASSLTGTGGNEQFF. CDR3 coding DNA: TGTGCCAGCAGTTTAACCGGGACAGGGGGAAATGAGCAGTTCTTC.

The chain uses TRBV28 and TRBJ1-4; 8 nucleotides match TRBD1. Trimming removed 5 bases from V and 8 bases from J; junction bases left unmatched: 7. CDR1 and CDR2 (germline): MDHEN, SYDVKM. The CDR3 has 14 amino acids. The CDR3 sequence is CASSTDREDEKLFF. CDR3 nucleotide sequence: TGTGCCAGCAGTACGGACAGGGAGGACGAAAAACTGTTTTTT.

The chain has TRBV11-2 and TRBJ2-3; possible D gene TRBD1, 6 bases. The CDR3 is 15 amino acids. Trimming took off 5 bases at V and 0 bases at J, with 12 bases between the two ends. CDR1 and CDR2 (germline): SGHAT, FQNNGV. The CDR3 loop is CASSSTGSSTDTQYF. CDR3 coding DNA: TGTGCCAGCAGCAGCACAGGGTCTAGCACAGATACGCAGTATTTT. Using reference TRBV11-2 and TRBJ2-3 for the parts outside the CDR3, the full variable domain is EAGVAQSPRYKIIEKRQSVAFWCNPISGHATLYWYQQILGQGPKLLIQFQNNGVVDDSQLPKDRFSAERLKGVDSTLKIQPAKLEDSAVYLCASSSTGSSTDTQYFGPGTRLTVL.

V and J are TRBV5-4 and TRBJ2-1, with TRBD1 matching over 7 bases. This CDR3 is built from 13 residues. V lost 4 bases and J lost 4; bases outside the gene matches: 2. CDR1 SGHNT and CDR2 YYREEE come from the germline V gene (reference sequence). For the CDR3, the DNA is TGTGCCAGCAGCACGGGACAGTACAATGAGCAGTTCTTC. Protein: CASSTGQYNEQFF.

The chain uses TRBV7-2 and TRBJ2-3; 9 bases match TRBD2. V shed 2 bases and J 1 base; nucleotides not matched to a gene: 1. Germline V lookup: CDR1 SGHTA, CDR2 FQGNSA. The CDR3 consists of 15 residues. CDR3 loop: CASSLWTSGTDTQYF. Here the CDR3 DNA reads TGTGCCAGCAGCTTATGGACTAGCGGCACAGATACGCAGTATTTT.

The chain links TRBV6-2 or TRBV6-3 to TRBJ2-3; D is possibly TRBD2 (5 bases). This CDR3 is 17 amino acids long. Per germline, CDR1 MNHEY and CDR2 SVGEGT. With 5 bases removed from V and 4 bases from J, the gap between germline ends came to 22 bases. CDR3 sequence reads: CASSTWTGARPADTQYF. The CDR3 region has the DNA TGTGCCAGCAGTACCTGGACTGGAGCCCGCCCGGCAGATACGCAGTATTTT.

This sequence joins TRBV6-5 and TRBJ2-7; 10 bases line up with TRBD2. The germline gives CDR1 MNHEY, CDR2 SVGAGI. The CDR3 is 14 residues long. J gave up 6 bases and V 7 bases, and 9 bases lay outside the gene matches. The CDR3, as DNA: TGTGCCAGCAAAGACAGCGGGAGGGCAAGCGAGCAGTACTTC. This translates into CASKDSGRASEQYF.

The V call is TRBV28, the J call TRBJ2-7, with TRBD2 matching over 9 bases. This CDR3 is 20 amino acids long. Germline CDR1 is MDHEN and CDR2 is SYDVKM. With V trimmed by 3 bases and J by 0 bases, 18 bases remained unmatched. The CDR3 coding sequence is TGTGCCAGCAGTTTTACGCCCCTAATGGGCGGGAGGGATAGCTCCTACGAGCAGTACTTC. This gives the protein CASSFTPLMGGRDSSYEQYF.

The chain recombines TRBV5-6 with TRBJ1-6, with D possibly being TRBD1 (5 bases). CDR3 size: 12 residues. The germline V and J ends were trimmed by 5 bases and 7 bases, with 7 bases remaining between them. Germline CDR1 is SGHDT and CDR2 is YYEEEE. The CDR3 DNA follows: TGTGCCAGCAGGGAGGGGAATTCACCCCTCCACTTT. As protein: CASREGNSPLHF.

This chain connects TRBV7-9 to TRBJ1-5; 7 bases map to TRBD1. Looked up from germline, CDR1 is SEHNR and CDR2 is FQNEAQ (reference sequence). With V trimmed by 5 bases and J by 4 bases, 8 bases remained unmatched. CDR3 size: 15 residues. This CDR3 reads CASSPGDSRNQPQHF. The CDR3 DNA follows: TGTGCCAGCAGCCCGGGGGACAGCCGTAATCAGCCCCAGCATTTT.

This chain uses TRBV6-2 or TRBV6-3 with TRBJ2-6; 7 bases match TRBD1. The CDR3 consists of 20 residues. The V segment lost 6 bases and the J segment 4 bases; nucleotides outside the gene matches: 21. CDR1 is MNHEY, CDR2 SVGEGT, per germline. The CDR3 protein is CASSGWVVGQPGLGANVLTF. CDR3 sequence (DNA): TGTGCCAGCAGCGGGTGGGTCGTGGGACAGCCGGGATTAGGGGCCAACGTCCTGACTTTC.

This rearrangement joins TRBV9 to TRBJ2-7, with 11 bases aligning to TRBD1. Germline CDR1 reads SGDLS; CDR2 reads YYNGEE. The CDR3 is 15 amino acids. Trimming took 2 bases from V and 4 from J; bases not matched to a gene: 5. CDR3 nucleotides: TGTGCCAGCAGCGTCGGACAGGGGGCTAGGTACGAGCAGTACTTC. As protein: CASSVGQGARYEQYF.